The clone carrying this T cell receptor beta chain was found many times. Its antigen is unknown. This specimen belongs to a study of Graves' ophthalmopathy and Graves' hyperthyroidism. The wider study: The term stable hyperthyroidism indicated an absence of ophthalmopathy within 18 months of follow-up. Findings and limits, study-wide: Blood samples also showed most expanded thyroid clonotypes exceeding 0.001 frequency. Progression of ophthalmopathy was predicted by the model with 65% to 71% sensitivity and around 72% specificity. Discrimination between ophthalmopathy and stable hyperthyroidism by a 13-signature model showed about 89% sensitivity and less than 84% specificity.

Beta-chain TCR CDR3 regions were amplified from RNA transcripts. First-round RT-PCR relied on HTBI primers, and a second-round multiplex PCR came next. Each CDR3 protein gets one entry after TCRdb re-called the multiplex PCR reads with MiXCR. Here the sample spans about 500,000 distinct CDR3 sequences, roughly 39% being singletons. The germline CDR1 and CDR2 sequences are SGHVS and FQNEAQ. This CDR3 has 15 residues. V lost 2 bases to trimming and J lost 1 base, with 9 bases between them. The sequence came from an adult man with Graves' hyperthyroidism. The gene calls are TRBV7-8 and TRBJ1-5; no firm D call. Sequenced: peripheral blood or thyroid tissue (not recorded which). In DNA form, the CDR3 reads TGTGCCAGCAGCTTAAACACTTTAAGCAATCAGCCCCAGCATTTT. It yields the protein CASSLNTLSNQPQHF.